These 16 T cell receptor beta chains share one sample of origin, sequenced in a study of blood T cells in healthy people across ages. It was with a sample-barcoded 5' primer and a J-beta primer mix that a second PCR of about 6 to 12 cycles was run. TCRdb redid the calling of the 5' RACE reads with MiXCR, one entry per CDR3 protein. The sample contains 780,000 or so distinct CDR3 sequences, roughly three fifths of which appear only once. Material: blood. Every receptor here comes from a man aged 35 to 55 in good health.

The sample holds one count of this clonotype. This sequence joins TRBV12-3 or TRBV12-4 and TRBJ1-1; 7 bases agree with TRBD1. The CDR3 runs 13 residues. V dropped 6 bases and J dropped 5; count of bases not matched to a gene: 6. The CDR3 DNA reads TGTGCCAGCAGAACAGGGGATCGGACTGAAGCTTTCTTT. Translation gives CASRTGDRTEAFF.

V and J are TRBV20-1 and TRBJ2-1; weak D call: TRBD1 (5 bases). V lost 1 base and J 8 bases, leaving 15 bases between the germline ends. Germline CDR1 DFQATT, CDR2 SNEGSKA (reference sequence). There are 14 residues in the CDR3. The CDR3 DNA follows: TGCAGTGCTAGAGTCATCGCAGGGCTGTATGAGCAGTTCTTC. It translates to CSARVIAGLYEQFF.

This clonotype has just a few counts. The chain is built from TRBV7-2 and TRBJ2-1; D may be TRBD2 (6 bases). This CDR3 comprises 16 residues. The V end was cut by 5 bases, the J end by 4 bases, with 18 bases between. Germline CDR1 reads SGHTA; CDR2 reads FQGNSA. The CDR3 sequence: CASSPRSGPLYNEQFF. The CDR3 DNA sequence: TGTGCCAGCAGCCCCCGTAGCGGTCCTCTTTACAATGAGCAGTTCTTC.

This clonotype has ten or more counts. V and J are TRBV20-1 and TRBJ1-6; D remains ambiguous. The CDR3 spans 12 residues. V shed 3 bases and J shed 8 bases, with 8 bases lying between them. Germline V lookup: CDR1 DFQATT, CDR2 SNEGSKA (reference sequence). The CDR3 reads CSASVGDSPLHF. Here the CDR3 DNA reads TGCAGTGCTAGTGTCGGGGATTCACCCCTCCACTTT.

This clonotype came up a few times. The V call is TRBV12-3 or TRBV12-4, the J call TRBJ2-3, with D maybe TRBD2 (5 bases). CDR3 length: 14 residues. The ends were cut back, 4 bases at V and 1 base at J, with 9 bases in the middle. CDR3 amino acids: CASSSGIGTDTQYF. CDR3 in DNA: TGTGCCAGCAGTTCCGGGATAGGCACAGATACGCAGTATTTT.

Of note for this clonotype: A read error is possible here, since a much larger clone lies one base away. CDR3 DNA: TGTGTCACTCGGGACAGGGGCTCCAATGAGCAGTTCTTC. The encoded protein is CVTRDRGSNEQFF. The rearrangement uses TRBV24-1 and TRBJ2-1; 10 bases match TRBD1. CDR3 length equals 13 residues. Germline values: CDR1 KGHDR, CDR2 SFDVKD.

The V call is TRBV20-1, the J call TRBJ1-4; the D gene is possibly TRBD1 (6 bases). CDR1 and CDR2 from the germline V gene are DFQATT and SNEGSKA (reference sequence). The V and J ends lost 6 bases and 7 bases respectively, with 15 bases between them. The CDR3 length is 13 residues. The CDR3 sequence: CSATKTGGEKLFF. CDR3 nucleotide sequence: TGCAGTGCCACTAAGACAGGAGGTGAAAAACTGTTTTTT.

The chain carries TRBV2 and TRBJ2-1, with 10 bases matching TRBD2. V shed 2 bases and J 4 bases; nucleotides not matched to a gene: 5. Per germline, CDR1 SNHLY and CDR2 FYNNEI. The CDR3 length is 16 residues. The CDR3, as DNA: TGTGCCAGCAGTGAATATACTAGCGGGGCTTACAATGAGCAGTTCTTC. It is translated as CASSEYTSGAYNEQFF.

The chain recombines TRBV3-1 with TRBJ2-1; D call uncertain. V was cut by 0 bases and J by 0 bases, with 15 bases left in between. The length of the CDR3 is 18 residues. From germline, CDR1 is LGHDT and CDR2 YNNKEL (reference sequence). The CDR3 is CASSQDATTTSSYNEQFF. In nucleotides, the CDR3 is TGTGCCAGCAGCCAAGACGCGACAACTACAAGCTCCTACAATGAGCAGTTCTTC.

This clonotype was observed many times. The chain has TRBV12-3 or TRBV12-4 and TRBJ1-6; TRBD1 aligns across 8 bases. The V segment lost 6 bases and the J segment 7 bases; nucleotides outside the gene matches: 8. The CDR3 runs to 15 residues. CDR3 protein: CASRSGQGLNSPLHF. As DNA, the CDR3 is TGTGCCAGCAGGAGCGGACAGGGCTTGAATTCACCCCTCCACTTT.

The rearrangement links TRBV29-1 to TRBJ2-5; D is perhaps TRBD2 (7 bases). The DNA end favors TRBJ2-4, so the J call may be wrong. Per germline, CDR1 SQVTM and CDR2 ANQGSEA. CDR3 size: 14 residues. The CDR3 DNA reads TGCAGCGTTGGAGGGGGGGGCCATCGGGACATTCAGTACTTC. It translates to CSVGGGGHRDIQYF.

CDR3 bases: TGTGCCAGCAGTTTAGAATTTTCTTTAGGGAGGGCCGAATTCGAGCAGTTCTTC. As protein: CASSLEFSLGRAEFEQFF. The rearrangement joins TRBV12-3 or TRBV12-4 to TRBJ2-1; 7 positions match TRBD2. The CDR3 consists of 18 residues. V lost 1 base, J lost 10 bases, and 19 bases stayed unmatched.

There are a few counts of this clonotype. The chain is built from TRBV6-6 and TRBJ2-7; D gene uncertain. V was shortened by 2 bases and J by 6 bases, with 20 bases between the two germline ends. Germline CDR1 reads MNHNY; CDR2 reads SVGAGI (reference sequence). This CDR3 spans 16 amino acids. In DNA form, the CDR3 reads TGTGCCAGCAGTTACGGCGTTGTTGATCGAGAAGGCGAGCAGTACTTC. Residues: CASSYGVVDREGEQYF.

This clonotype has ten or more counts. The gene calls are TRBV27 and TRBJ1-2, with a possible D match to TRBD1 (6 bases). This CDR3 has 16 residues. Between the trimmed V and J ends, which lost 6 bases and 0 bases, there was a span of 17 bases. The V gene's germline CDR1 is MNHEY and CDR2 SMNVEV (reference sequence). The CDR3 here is CASRETGNEANYGYTF. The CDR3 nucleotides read TGTGCCAGCAGAGAAACAGGGAACGAAGCTAACTATGGCTACACCTTC.

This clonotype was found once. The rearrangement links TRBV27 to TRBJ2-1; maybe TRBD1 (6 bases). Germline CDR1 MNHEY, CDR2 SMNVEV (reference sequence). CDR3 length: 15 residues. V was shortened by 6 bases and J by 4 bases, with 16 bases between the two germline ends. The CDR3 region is CASSIRTASYNEQFF. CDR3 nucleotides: TGTGCCAGCAGCATTCGGACAGCGTCTTACAATGAGCAGTTCTTC.

CDR3 sequence reads: CASSLSPGVSGANVLTF. CDR3 sequence (DNA): TGCGCCAGCAGCTTGTCTCCGGGGGTGAGTGGGGCCAACGTCCTGACTTTC. The chain employs TRBV5-1 and TRBJ2-6; D is perhaps TRBD2 (6 bases). V lost 1 base and J 3 bases, leaving 14 bases between the germline ends. The CDR3 has 17 residues. CDR1 is SGHRS, CDR2 YFSETQ, per germline.